This passage covers 18 T cell receptor beta chains from one sample sequenced in a study of control samples from healthy donors and cancer patients. Clones were read by immunoSEQ multiplex PCR, and TCRdb kept only the in-frame ones, dropping some. The sample consists of about 95,000 clones, about 82% of them appearing once. The sequencing sample was made of blood. The source is a man aged 25-45 years in good health.

This chain's CDR3 is CASRPGQGHEKLFF. CDR3 in DNA: TGTGCCAGCAGACCGGGACAGGGTCACGAAAAACTGTTTTTT. The chain carries TRBV6-5 and TRBJ1-4, with 9 bases aligning to TRBD1. CDR3 length equals 14 residues. The V segment lost 6 bases and the J segment 8 bases; nucleotides outside the gene matches: 7. The germline V gene has CDR1 MNHEY and CDR2 SVGAGI.

The rearrangement joins TRBV7-9 to TRBJ2-5; tentatively, D is TRBD2 (6 bases). This CDR3 is built from 15 residues. Trimming stripped 3 bases from V and 3 bases from J, with 14 bases between. Germline loops: CDR1 SEHNR, CDR2 FQNEAQ (reference sequence). For the CDR3, the DNA is TGTGCCAGCAGCTTCCCGGGACTTCGGGAAGAGACCCAGTACTTC. Residues: CASSFPGLREETQYF.

The gene calls are TRBV28 and TRBJ2-1, with TRBD1 matching over 9 bases. Losses at the gene ends were 5 bases for V and 10 bases for J; bases not matched to a gene: 6. CDR1 and CDR2 (germline): MDHEN, SYDVKM. The CDR3 loop spans 13 amino acids. The CDR3 is CASSIQGAWEQFF. The CDR3 DNA reads TGTGCCAGCAGTATACAGGGGGCTTGGGAGCAGTTCTTC.

This chain links TRBV7-9 with TRBJ2-7; D may be TRBD2 (5 bases). The better agreement between TRBJ2-5 and the DNA end casts doubt on the J call. The CDR3 spans 12 residues. Germline CDR1 is SEHNR and CDR2 is FQNEAQ (reference sequence). The CDR3 sequence: CASSLGEGTQYF. The CDR3 DNA sequence: TGTGCCAGCAGCTTAGGAGAGGGGACCCAGTACTTC.

This chain joins TRBV24-1 and TRBJ2-2, with 7 bases identical to TRBD1. Germline lookup yields CDR1 KGHDR and CDR2 SFDVKD. The CDR3 is 13 amino acids. The V gene end was trimmed by 5 bases and the J gene end by 6 bases; junction bases not matched to a gene: 2. CDR3 amino acids: CATSADRAGELFF. The DNA for the CDR3 is TGTGCCACCAGTGCCGACAGGGCCGGGGAGCTGTTTTTT.

This chain joins TRBV6-5 and TRBJ1-2, with D possibly matching TRBD1 (5 bases). Germline assignment: CDR1 MNHEY and CDR2 SVGAGI. The CDR3 runs 12 residues. V was pared by 8 bases and J by 7 bases, with 14 bases between. The CDR3 here is CASEGFVIGYTF. CDR3 nucleotides: TGTGCCAGCGAGGGGTTTGTGATTGGCTACACCTTC.

The chain is built from TRBV5-6 and TRBJ1-5; no firm D call. The germline V and J ends were trimmed by 4 bases and 7 bases, with 12 bases remaining between them. The V gene's germline CDR1 is SGHDT and CDR2 YYEEEE. CDR3 length equals 13 residues. DNA for the CDR3: TGTGCCAGCAGCCAGGTCGGGTACCAGCCCCAGCATTTT. Amino acids: CASSQVGYQPQHF.

The CDR3 protein is CASSSTITYGYTF. In DNA form, the CDR3 reads TGTGCCAGCAGCTCCACAATTACCTATGGCTACACCTTC. This chain joins TRBV7-9 and TRBJ1-2; no clear D gene. The V gene lost 4 bases and the J gene lost 4 bases, with 10 bases spanning the gap. Germline V gives CDR1 SEHNR, CDR2 FQNEAQ (reference sequence). This CDR3 spans 13 amino acids.

The chain carries TRBV5-5 and TRBJ1-2; D gene unclear. The CDR3 sequence is 15 residues long. Germline V gene data show CDR1 as SGHKS and CDR2 as YYEKEE (reference sequence). Trimming shortened V by 0 bases and J by 5 bases, and 14 bases separated the two germline ends. The CDR3 DNA follows: TGTGCCAGCAGCTTGGCCGCGGTCGGGGAGTATGGCTACACCTTC. Translated: CASSLAAVGEYGYTF.

The genes are TRBV7-2 and TRBJ1-5, with TRBD1 identical over 9 bases. The V and J ends lost 2 bases and 1 base, in that order; junction bases with no gene match: 6. Germline V gene data show CDR1 as SGHTA and CDR2 as FQGNSA. The CDR3 runs 17 residues. The CDR3 coding sequence is TGTGCCAGCAGCTTACGGGGGACAGGGTTCAGCAATCAGCCCCAGCATTTT. It specifies CASSLRGTGFSNQPQHF.

This clone was found once. This rearrangement joins TRBV9 to TRBJ2-3; 7 nucleotides match TRBD2. The CDR3 contains 16 residues. V was clipped by 0 bases and J by 1 base; unmatched bases: 5. Per the germline V gene, CDR1 is SGDLS and CDR2 is YYNGEE. CDR3 sequence (DNA): TGTGCCAGCAGCGTAGGCGGGGGTCAGGGCACAGATACGCAGTATTTT. This gives the protein CASSVGGGQGTDTQYF.

This clone was observed a single time. The CDR3 reads CSVHIESSYNEQFF. The CDR3 DNA reads TGCAGCGTCCATATTGAGAGCTCCTACAATGAGCAGTTCTTC. The chain is built from TRBV29-1 and TRBJ2-1; no definite D call. With 6 bases removed from V and 0 bases from J, the gap between germline ends came to 12 bases. The CDR3 consists of 14 residues. Germline lookup yields CDR1 SQVTM and CDR2 ANQGSEA.

A single count supports this clone. This sequence joins TRBV4-2 and TRBJ1-1; D call uncertain. The CDR3 sequence is 15 residues long. Trimming shortened V by 4 bases and J by 1 base, and 13 bases separated the two germline ends. The germline CDR1 and CDR2 sequences are LGHNA and YNFKEQ. The CDR3 nucleotides are TGTGCCAGCAGCCCAGTGGTAGGTGGGAACACTGAAGCTTTCTTT. Its protein is CASSPVVGGNTEAFF.

The gene calls are TRBV7-2 and TRBJ2-5; D is possibly TRBD2 (5 bases). Germline V lookup: CDR1 SGHTA, CDR2 FQGNSA. This CDR3 contains 14 residues. Trimming left V 4 bases short and J 9 bases short, with 18 bases between. In nucleotides, the CDR3 is TGTGCCAGCAGCTCTCCGGAACTAGTCATATCCCAGTACTTC. Amino acids: CASSSPELVISQYF.

This chain connects TRBV11-2 to TRBJ2-1; 9 nucleotides agree with TRBD2. CDR1 and CDR2 (germline): SGHAT, FQNNGV. With V trimmed by 2 bases and J by 8 bases, 7 bases remained unmatched. This CDR3 region has 15 residues. The CDR3 DNA follows: TGTGCCAGCAGCTTAATCGGCGGGGGGGCTGATGAGCAGTTCTTC. It codes for CASSLIGGGADEQFF.

J is TRBJ2-3 and V is TRBV18; 12 bases agree with TRBD1. CDR1 and CDR2 (germline): KGHSH, LQKENI. V lost 3 bases, J lost 4 bases, and 8 bases stayed unmatched. The CDR3 spans 17 residues. CDR3 coding DNA: TGTGCCAGCTCACCCGGGACAGGGGGCGTTTCCCCAGATACGCAGTATTTT. This codes for CASSPGTGGVSPDTQYF.

V and J are TRBV7-3 and TRBJ1-1; 8 bases are a match to TRBD1. Trimming took 2 bases from V and 1 from J; bases not matched to a gene: 3. This CDR3 comprises 15 residues. CDR1 is SGHTA, CDR2 FQGTGA, per germline. Here the CDR3 DNA reads TGTGCCAGCAGCTTACAGGGGGCGGGGAACACTGAAGCTTTCTTT. It translates to CASSLQGAGNTEAFF.

V usage is TRBV2 and J usage is TRBJ2-5, with 12 nucleotides matching TRBD1. Germline lookup yields CDR1 SNHLY and CDR2 FYNNEI. This CDR3 comprises 15 residues. V gave up 1 base and J gave up 5 bases; unmatched junction bases: 2. CDR3 sequence (DNA): TGTGCCAGCAGTGAAGGGGACAGGGGGCAGGAGACCCAGTACTTC. This sequence encodes CASSEGDRGQETQYF.